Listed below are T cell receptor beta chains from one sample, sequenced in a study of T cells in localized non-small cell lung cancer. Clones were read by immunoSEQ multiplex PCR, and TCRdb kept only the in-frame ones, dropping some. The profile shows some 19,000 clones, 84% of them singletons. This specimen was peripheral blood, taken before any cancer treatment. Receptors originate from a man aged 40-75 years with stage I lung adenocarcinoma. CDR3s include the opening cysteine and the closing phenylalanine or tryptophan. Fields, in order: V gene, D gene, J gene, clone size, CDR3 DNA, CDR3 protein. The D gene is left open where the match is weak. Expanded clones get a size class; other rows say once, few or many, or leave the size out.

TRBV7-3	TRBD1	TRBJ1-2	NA	TGTGCCAGCAGCTTAACCCCTCGTGGGACAGGGGGGAGCTATGGCTACACCTTC	CASSLTPRGTGGSYGYTF
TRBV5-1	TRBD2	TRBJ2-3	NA	TGCGCCAGCAGCACACTAACACCGGGACTAGCGTCGCAGTATTTT	CASSTLTPGLASQYF
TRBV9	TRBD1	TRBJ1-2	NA	TGTGCCAGCAGTCGGACAGGGGACTATGGCTACACCTTC	CASSRTGDYGYTF
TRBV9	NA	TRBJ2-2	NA	TGTGCCTCAACGACAGACCACACCGGGGAGCTGTTTTTT	CASTTDHTGELFF
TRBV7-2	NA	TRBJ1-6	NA	TGTGCCAGCAGCTCCGACGGAAATAATTCACCCCTCCACTTT	CASSSDGNNSPLHF
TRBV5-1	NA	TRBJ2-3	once	TGCGCCAGCAGCTTGCTTTTGGGGGGCCAACTCACAGATACGCAGTATTTT	CASSLLLGGQLTDTQYF
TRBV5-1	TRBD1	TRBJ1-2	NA	TGCGCCAGCAGCCCAGGGACAGTTAAATCCTATGGCTACACCTTC	CASSPGTVKSYGYTF
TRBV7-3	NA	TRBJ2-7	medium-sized	TGTGCCAGCAGCTTAACTGGGGGGACGAGCCCCTACGAGCAGTACTTC	CASSLTGGTSPYEQYF
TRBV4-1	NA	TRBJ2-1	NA	TGCGCCAGCAGCCAATATACCGGGAGAACGGACTCCTACAATGAGCAGTTCTTC	CASSQYTGRTDSYNEQFF
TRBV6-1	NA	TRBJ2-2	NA	TGTGCCAGCAGTGAGTCCACAGTCACCGGGGAGCTGTTTTTT	CASSESTVTGELFF
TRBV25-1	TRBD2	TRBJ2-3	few	TGTGCCAGCAGTGTCGGACTAGCGGGAGGGCCTGGCCCAGATACGCAGTATTTT	CASSVGLAGGPGPDTQYF
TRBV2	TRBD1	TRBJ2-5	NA	TGTGCCAGCAGTGATAGGGGACAGCAACAAGAGACCCAGTACTTC	CASSDRGQQQETQYF
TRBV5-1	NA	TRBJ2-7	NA	TGCGCCAGCAGCTTGGCTGGGGACGAGCAGTACTTC	CASSLAGDEQYF
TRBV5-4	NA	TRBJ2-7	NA	TGTGCCAGCAGCTTGAGGCCGAGCTCCTACGAGCAGTACTTC	CASSLRPSSYEQYF
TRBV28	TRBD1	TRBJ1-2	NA	TGTGCCAGCAGTTCCACAGGGGTTGGTGGCTACACCTTC	CASSSTGVGGYTF
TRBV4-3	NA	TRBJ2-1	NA	TGCGCCAGCAGCCAAGATTTATTCCGGAGAAGTGGCGTCAATGAGCAGTTCTTC	CASSQDLFRRSGVNEQFF
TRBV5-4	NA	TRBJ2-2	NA	TGTGCCAGCAGAGGGGGCGGGGAGCTGTTTTTT	CASRGGGELFF
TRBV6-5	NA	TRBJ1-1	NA	TGTGCCAGCACCCCAGGTAGGGGACGTCTGGCTTTCTTT	CASTPGRGRLAFF
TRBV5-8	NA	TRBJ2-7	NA	TGTGCCAGCAGCCTGGACAGATTGGAGCAGTACTTC	CASSLDRLEQYF
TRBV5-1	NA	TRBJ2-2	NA	TGCGCCAGCAGCCACCGGAGTAGGTCCGACACCGGGGAGCTGTTTTTT	CASSHRSRSDTGELFF
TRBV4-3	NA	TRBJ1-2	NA	TGCGCCAGCAGCCAAGGTAGAATCGGGGGGACTTATGGCTACACCTTC	CASSQGRIGGTYGYTF
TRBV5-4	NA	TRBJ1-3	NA	TGTGCCAGCAGCTTGGGGGGGGCAAGTCCCCGCTCTGGAAACACCATATATTTT	CASSLGGASPRSGNTIYF
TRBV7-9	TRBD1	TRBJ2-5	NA	TGTGCCAGCAGCAGGGACAGGCACAACCAAGAGACCCAGTACTTC	CASSRDRHNQETQYF
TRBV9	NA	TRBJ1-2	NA	TGTGCCAGCAGCGCCGACCGTGGCTATGGCTACACCTTC	CASSADRGYGYTF
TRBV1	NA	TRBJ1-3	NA	TGCACCAGCAGCCAAGTCGGTCGGGACAGTAGGTGTATCGACAGGGCAGCAACTGGAAACACCATATATTTT	CTSSQVGRDSRCIDRAATGNTIYF
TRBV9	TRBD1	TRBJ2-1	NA	TGTGCCAGCAGCGTAGGGACAGGGGGGAATGAGCAGTTCTTC	CASSVGTGGNEQFF
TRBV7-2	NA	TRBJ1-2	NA	TGTGCCAGCAGCTCCGCAGGCCCTCTTGGCTACACCTTC	CASSSAGPLGYTF
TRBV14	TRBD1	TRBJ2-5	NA	TGTGCCAGCAGCCCGTCCTTGACAGGGGGGTTTAAAGAGACCCAGTACTTC	CASSPSLTGGFKETQYF
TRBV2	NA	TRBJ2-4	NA	TGTGCCAGCAGTGTTGTATCAGGCATTCAGTACTTC	CASSVVSGIQYF
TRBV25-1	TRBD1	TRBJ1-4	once	TGTGCCACCGAGGACAGGGTTAATGAAAAACTGTTTTTT	CATEDRVNEKLFF
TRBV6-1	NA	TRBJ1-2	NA	TGTGCCAGCAGGGACAGAGAGAATGGCTACACCTTC	CASRDRENGYTF
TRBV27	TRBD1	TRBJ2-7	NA	TGTGCCAGCAGACGGGACAGGTACCAATCCGAGCAGTACTTC	CASRRDRYQSEQYF
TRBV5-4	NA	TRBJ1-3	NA	TGTGCCAGCAGCCCAACCCCAGGGGAACTAGCTGGAAACACCATATATTTT	CASSPTPGELAGNTIYF
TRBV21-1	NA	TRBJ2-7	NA	TGTGCCAGCAGCAATTGGACTAGCGGGGGCTACGAGCAGTACTTC	CASSNWTSGGYEQYF
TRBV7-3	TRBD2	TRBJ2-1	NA	TGTGCCAGCAGCCAGAACCCCCTAGCGGGAGAATACAATGAGCAGTTCTTC	CASSQNPLAGEYNEQFF
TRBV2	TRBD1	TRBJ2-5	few	TGTGCCACCCTAGGGGACAGGACACCGAAAGAGACCCAGTACTTC	CATLGDRTPKETQYF
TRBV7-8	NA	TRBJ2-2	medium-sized	TGTGCCAGCAGCTCAGGGTCCGCGGGGGAGCTGTTTTTT	CASSSGSAGELFF
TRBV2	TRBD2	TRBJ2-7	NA	TGTGCCAGCAGTCTAGCGGGAGGGTCCTACGAGCAGTACTTC	CASSLAGGSYEQYF
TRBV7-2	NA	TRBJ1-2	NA	TGTGCCAGCAGCCTACAGGGCAGCTATGGCTACACCTTC	CASSLQGSYGYTF
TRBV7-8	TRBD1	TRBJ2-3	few	TGTGCCAGCAGCCGGTTGGACAGGGGGAGCACAGATACGCAGTATTTT	CASSRLDRGSTDTQYF
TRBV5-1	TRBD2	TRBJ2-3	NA	TGCGCCACCAAGACTAGCGACACTGCAGATACGCAGTATTTT	CATKTSDTADTQYF
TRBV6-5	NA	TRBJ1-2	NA	TGTGCCAGCAGTTACTCGCTCCCGCCAGGCTATGGCTACACCTTC	CASSYSLPPGYGYTF
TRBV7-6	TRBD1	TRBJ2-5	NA	TGTGCCAGCAGCTTAGGGGGACAGGCAGAGACCCAGTACTTC	CASSLGGQAETQYF
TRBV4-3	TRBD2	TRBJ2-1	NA	TGCGCCAGCAGCCCGGGACTAGCGGATTACAATGAGCAGTTCTTC	CASSPGLADYNEQFF
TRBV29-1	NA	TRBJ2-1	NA	TGCAGCGCCGGGCCCTCCTACAATGAGCAGTTCTTC	CSAGPSYNEQFF
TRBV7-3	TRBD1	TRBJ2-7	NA	TGTGCCAGCAGCCGTACGGGACAGGGAGGAGAAAAGCAGTACTTC	CASSRTGQGGEKQYF
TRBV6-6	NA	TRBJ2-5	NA	TGTGCCAGCAGCCCAGGGGTTCTCCAAGAGACCCAGTACTTC	CASSPGVLQETQYF
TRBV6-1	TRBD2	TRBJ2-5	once	TGTGCCAGCAGTGAAGATCGGACTAGCGGGGCGGGTGAGACCCAGTACTTC	CASSEDRTSGAGETQYF
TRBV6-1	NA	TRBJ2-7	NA	TGTGCCAGCAGTTTCTCCTACGAGCAGTACTTC	CASSFSYEQYF
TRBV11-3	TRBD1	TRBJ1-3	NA	TGTGCCAGCAGCCCAGGGGGAGATGGAAACACCATATATTTT	CASSPGGDGNTIYF
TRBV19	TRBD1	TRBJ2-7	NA	TGTGCCAGTAGTATAAGTCAGGGGGTCTACGAGCAGTACTTC	CASSISQGVYEQYF
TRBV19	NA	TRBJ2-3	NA	TGTGCCAGTTACAGGGACAACTTCACAGATACGCAGTATTTT	CASYRDNFTDTQYF
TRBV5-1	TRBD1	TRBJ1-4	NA	TGCGCCAGCAGCTTGGGGGCAGGACAGGGTTATGAAAAACTGTTTTTT	CASSLGAGQGYEKLFF
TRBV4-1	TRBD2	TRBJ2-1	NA	TGCGCCAGCAGCCTTTTAGGACTAGCGGGCTCCTACAATGAGCAGTTCTTC	CASSLLGLAGSYNEQFF
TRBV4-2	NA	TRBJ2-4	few	TGTGCCAGCAGCCAAGATTGGGAGGGGGGGAACTTC	CASSQDWEGGNF
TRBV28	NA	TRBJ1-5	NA	TGTGCCAGCAGTTTTTCCCGGGGCCAGCCCCAGCATTTT	CASSFSRGQPQHF
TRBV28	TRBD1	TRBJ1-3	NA	TGTGCCAGCAGATCGGACAGGGTGCCGGGAAACACCATATATTTT	CASRSDRVPGNTIYF
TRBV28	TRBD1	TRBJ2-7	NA	TGTGCCAGCAGTTTGACCGGGACAGCCTACGAGCAGTACTTC	CASSLTGTAYEQYF
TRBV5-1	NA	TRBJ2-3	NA	TGCGCCAGCAGCTCAACGAGCGGTGACACAGATACGCAGTATTTT	CASSSTSGDTDTQYF
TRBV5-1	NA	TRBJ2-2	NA	TGCGCCAGCAGTCGACCATCGTATCCTTCTCCCGGGGAGCTGTTTTTT	CASSRPSYPSPGELFF